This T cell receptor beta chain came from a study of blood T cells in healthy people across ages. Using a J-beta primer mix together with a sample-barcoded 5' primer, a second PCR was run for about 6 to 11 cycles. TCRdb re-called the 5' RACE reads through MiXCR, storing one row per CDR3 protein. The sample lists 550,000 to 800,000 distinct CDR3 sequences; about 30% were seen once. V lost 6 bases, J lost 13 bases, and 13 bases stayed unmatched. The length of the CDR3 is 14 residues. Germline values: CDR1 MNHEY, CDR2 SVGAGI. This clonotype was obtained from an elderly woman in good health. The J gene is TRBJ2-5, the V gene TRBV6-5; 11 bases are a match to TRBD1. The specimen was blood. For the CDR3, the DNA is TGTGCCAGCAGCCCAGGACAGGGGGCAGGCGAGCGGTACTTC. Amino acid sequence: CASSPGQGAGERYF.